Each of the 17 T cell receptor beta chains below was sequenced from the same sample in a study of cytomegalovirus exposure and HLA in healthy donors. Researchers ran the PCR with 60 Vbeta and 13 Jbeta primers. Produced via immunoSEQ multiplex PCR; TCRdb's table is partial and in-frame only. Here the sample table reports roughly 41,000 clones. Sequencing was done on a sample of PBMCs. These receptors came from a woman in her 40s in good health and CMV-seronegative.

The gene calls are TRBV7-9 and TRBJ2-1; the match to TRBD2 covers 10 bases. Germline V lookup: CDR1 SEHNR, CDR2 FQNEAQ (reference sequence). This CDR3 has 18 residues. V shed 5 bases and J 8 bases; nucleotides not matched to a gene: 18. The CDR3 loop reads CASSRPTGPSGSTDEQFF. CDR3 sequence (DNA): TGTGCCAGCAGCAGGCCCACGGGGCCTAGCGGGAGTACCGATGAGCAGTTCTTC.

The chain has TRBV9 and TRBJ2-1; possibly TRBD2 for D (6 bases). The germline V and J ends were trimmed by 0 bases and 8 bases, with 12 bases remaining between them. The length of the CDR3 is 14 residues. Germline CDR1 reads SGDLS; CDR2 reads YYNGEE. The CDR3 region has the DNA TGTGCCAGCAGCGTAGGTTTGACTAGTTATGAGCAGTTCTTC. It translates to CASSVGLTSYEQFF.

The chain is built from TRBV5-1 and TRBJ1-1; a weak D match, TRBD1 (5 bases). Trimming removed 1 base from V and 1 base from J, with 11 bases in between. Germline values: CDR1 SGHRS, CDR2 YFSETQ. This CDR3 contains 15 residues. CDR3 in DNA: TGCGCCAGCAGCTTGACACGGGGGGGGAACACTGAAGCTTTCTTT. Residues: CASSLTRGGNTEAFF.

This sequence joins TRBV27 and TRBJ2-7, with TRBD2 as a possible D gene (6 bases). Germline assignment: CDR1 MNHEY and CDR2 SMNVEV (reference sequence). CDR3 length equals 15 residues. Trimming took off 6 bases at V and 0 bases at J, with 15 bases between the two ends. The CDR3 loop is CASRAQEGGSYEQYF. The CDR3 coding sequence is TGTGCCAGCAGAGCTCAGGAGGGCGGCTCCTACGAGCAGTACTTC.

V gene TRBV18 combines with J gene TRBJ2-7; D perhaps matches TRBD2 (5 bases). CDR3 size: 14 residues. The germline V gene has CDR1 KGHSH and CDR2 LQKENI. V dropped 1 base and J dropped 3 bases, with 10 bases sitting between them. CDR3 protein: CASSPLIRGYEQYF. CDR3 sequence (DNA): TGTGCCAGCTCACCACTCATTCGGGGCTACGAGCAGTACTTC.

The CDR3 loop reads CASSLNSFTDTQYF. CDR3 bases: TGCGCCAGCAGCTTGAACAGTTTCACAGATACGCAGTATTTT. V gene TRBV5-1 combines with J gene TRBJ2-3; D is undetermined. CDR3 length: 14 amino acids. Germline CDR1 reads SGHRS; CDR2 reads YFSETQ. The V and J ends lost 1 base and 2 bases respectively, with 8 bases between them.

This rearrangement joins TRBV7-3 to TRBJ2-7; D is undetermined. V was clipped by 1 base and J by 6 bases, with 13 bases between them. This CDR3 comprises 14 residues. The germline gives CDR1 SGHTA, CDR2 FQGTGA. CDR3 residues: CASSLSSASSEQYF. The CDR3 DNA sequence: TGTGCCAGCAGCTTAAGTTCGGCTAGTAGCGAGCAGTACTTC.

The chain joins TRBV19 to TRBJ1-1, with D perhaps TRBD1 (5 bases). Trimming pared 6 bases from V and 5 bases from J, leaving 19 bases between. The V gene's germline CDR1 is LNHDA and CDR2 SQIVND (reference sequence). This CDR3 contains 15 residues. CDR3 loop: CASRISVREGTEAFF. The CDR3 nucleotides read TGTGCCAGTAGAATCTCCGTCAGGGAAGGGACTGAAGCTTTCTTT.

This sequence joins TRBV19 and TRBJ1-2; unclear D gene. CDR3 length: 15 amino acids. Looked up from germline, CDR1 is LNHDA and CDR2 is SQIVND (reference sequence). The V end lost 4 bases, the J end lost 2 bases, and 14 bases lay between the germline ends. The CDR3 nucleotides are TGTGCCAGTAGTACCCTCGAAGGCGGGAACTATGGCTACACCTTC. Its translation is CASSTLEGGNYGYTF. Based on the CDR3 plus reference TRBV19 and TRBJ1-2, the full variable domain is DGGITQSPKYLFRKEGQNVTLSCEQNLNHDAMYWYRQDPGQGLRLIYYSQIVNDFQKGDIAEGYSVSREKKESFPLTVTSAQKNPTAFYLCASSTLEGGNYGYTFGSGTRLTVV.

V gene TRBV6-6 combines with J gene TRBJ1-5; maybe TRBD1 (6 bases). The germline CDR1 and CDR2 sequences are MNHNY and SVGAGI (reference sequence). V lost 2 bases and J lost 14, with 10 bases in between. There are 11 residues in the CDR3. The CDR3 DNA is TGTGCCAGCAGTTACCAACAGGGAAAGCATTTT. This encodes CASSYQQGKHF.

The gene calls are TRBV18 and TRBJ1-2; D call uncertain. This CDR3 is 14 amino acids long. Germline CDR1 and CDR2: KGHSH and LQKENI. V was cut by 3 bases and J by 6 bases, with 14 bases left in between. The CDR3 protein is CASSPAIGEDGYTF. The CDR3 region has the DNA TGTGCCAGCTCACCCGCTATCGGGGAGGATGGCTACACCTTC.

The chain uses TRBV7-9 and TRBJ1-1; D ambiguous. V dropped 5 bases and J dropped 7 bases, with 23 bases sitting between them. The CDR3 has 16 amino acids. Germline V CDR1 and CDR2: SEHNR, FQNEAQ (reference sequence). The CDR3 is CASSTWAGTNDDEAFF. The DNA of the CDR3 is TGTGCCAGCAGCACATGGGCGGGCACGAATGATGATGAAGCTTTCTTT.

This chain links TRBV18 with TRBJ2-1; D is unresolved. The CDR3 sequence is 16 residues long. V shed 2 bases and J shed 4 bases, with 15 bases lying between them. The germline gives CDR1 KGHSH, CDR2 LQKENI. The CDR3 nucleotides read TGTGCCAGCTCACCATCGGAGAGGCCCCATTACAATGAGCAGTTCTTC. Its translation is CASSPSERPHYNEQFF.

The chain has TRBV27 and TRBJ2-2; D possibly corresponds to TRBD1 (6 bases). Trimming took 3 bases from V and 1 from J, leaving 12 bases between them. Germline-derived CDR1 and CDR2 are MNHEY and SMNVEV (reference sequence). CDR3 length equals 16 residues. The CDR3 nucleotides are TGTGCCAGCAGTTTCCTCGGGACACAGAACACCGGGGAGCTGTTTTTT. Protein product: CASSFLGTQNTGELFF.

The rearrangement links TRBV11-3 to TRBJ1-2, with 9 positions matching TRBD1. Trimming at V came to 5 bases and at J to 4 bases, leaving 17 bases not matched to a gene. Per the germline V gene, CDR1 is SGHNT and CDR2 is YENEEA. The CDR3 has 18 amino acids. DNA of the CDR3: TGTGCCAGCAGCGACACTGGGACAGGGTTTGGTGGGGTCTATGGCTACACCTTC. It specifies CASSDTGTGFGGVYGYTF.

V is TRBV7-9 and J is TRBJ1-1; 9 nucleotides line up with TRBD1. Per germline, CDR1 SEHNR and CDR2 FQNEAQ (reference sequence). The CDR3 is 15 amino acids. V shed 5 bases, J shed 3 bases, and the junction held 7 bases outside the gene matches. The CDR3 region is CASSPTDRGDTEAFF. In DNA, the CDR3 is TGTGCCAGCAGCCCAACGGACAGGGGCGACACTGAAGCTTTCTTT. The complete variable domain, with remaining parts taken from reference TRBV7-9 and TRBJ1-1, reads DTGVSQNPRHKITKRGQNVTFRCDPISEHNRLYWYRQTLGQGPEFLTYFQNEAQLEKSRLLSDRFSAERPKGSFSTLEIQRTEQGDSAMYLCASSPTDRGDTEAFFGQGTRLTVV.

Here the CDR3 DNA reads TGTGCCAGCACCCCGGTCGTTATGGCGGGAGGGGTAGAGACCCAGTACTTC. Protein: CASTPVVMAGGVETQYF. This rearrangement joins TRBV27 to TRBJ2-5; TRBD2 agrees at 9 bases. The junction had 16 bases not matched to a gene; V was cut back by 7 bases and J by 4 bases. The germline V gene has CDR1 MNHEY and CDR2 SMNVEV (reference sequence). The CDR3 runs 17 residues.